The clone carrying this TCR beta chain showed up many times. Its antigen is still unknown. This entry is derived from a study of T cells in Graves' hyperthyroidism and ophthalmopathy. Study-wide points: Blood also contained most expanded thyroid clonotypes above 0.001.

Pregnant or lactating patients were excluded, as were those with uncontrolled infection or other autoimmune disease. RNA transcripts were the template for amplifying TCR beta CDR3 regions. A first-round RT-PCR of the TCR CDR3 used the HTBI primer set. Using its own MiXCR run on the multiplex PCR reads, TCRdb lists one record per CDR3 protein. The sample contains approximately 400,000 distinct CDR3 sequences, about 18% of which appear only once. CDR1 is GTSNPN and CDR2 is SVGIG in the germline V gene (reference sequence). Trimming stripped 5 bases from V and 4 bases from J, with 23 bases between. CDR3 length: 16 amino acids.

The chain links TRBV30 to TRBJ1-2; TRBD1 is a possible D gene (6 bases). Sequenced sample: blood. The clonotype comes from a woman aged 18-30 years with Graves' hyperthyroidism. CDR3 region: CAWLALGTGGAYGYTF. The CDR3 DNA follows: TGTGCCTGGCTCGCCCTCGGGACGGGGGGGGCCTATGGCTACACCTTC.